This T cell receptor (beta chain) appears in the sequencing data of a study of blood T cell repertoires in COVID-19. The overall study: Both acute and convalescent COVID-19 samples were obtained from the United States, Italy and Spain. PBMCs, B-cell-depleted T cells, or T cells were the source of the cDNA or gDNA that made up the material.

The CDR3 is 12 residues long. CDR1 is MNHEY and CDR2 is SVGAGI in the germline V gene. The V end was cut by 11 bases, the J end by 2 bases, with 13 bases between. Measured with immunoSEQ multiplex PCR; TCRdb has only the in-frame clones, and not every one. The sample carries over 30,000 clones, about 86% recorded once. The chain joins TRBV6-5 to TRBJ2-7, with a possible D match to TRBD2 (6 bases). The receptor comes from a human donor in a cohort sampled during active COVID-19. The specimen sequenced was peripheral blood. The CDR3 bases are TGTGCCGCCGGGACTCGACCCTACGAGCAGTACTTC. Translation: CAAGTRPYEQYF.